This entry lists 5 T cell receptor beta chains sequenced from one sample in a study of shared clonotypes between healthy human individuals. Data came from immunoSEQ multiplex PCR; TCRdb stores just in-frame clones and leaves some out. This table has roughly 2.5 million clones, approximately 90% appearing once. Material: naive CD4+ T cells sorted from blood. Documented subset: CD45RA+ positively selected. Receptors were obtained from a man aged 18 to 29 in good health.

The gene calls are TRBV7-2 and TRBJ2-1; D possibly corresponds to TRBD1 (6 bases). V was clipped by 6 bases and J by 7 bases, with 13 bases between them. Looked up from germline, CDR1 is SGHTA and CDR2 is FQGNSA. CDR3 length: 13 amino acids. CDR3: CASRNRVKNEQFF. As DNA, the CDR3 is TGTGCCAGCAGGAACAGGGTTAAAAATGAGCAGTTCTTC.

The V gene is TRBV7-2, the J gene TRBJ1-3; no clear D. The CDR3 loop spans 14 amino acids. With 5 bases removed from V and 3 bases from J, the gap between germline ends came to 11 bases. Germline loops: CDR1 SGHTA, CDR2 FQGNSA. The CDR3: CASSPRTDGNTIYF. As DNA, the CDR3 is TGTGCCAGCAGCCCGCGGACTGATGGAAACACCATATATTTT. The full variable domain, its missing parts supplied by reference TRBV7-2 and TRBJ1-3, is GAGVSQSPSNKVTEKGKDVELRCDPISGHTALYWYRQSLGQGLEFLIYFQGNSAPDKSGLPSDRFSAERTGGSVSTLTIQRTQQEDSAVYLCASSPRTDGNTIYFGEGSWLTVV.

As to this clone: Distinct nucleotide sequences in the sample also encode this CDR3. The chain joins TRBV19 to TRBJ1-3, with 7 nucleotides matching TRBD1. The length of the CDR3 is 14 residues. The germline gives CDR1 LNHDA, CDR2 SQIVND (reference sequence). Trimming cost V 5 bases and J 4 bases; bases outside gene matches: 5. The CDR3, as DNA: TGTGCCAGTAGTCTAACAGGGGTCGGAAACACCATATATTTT. This gives the protein CASSLTGVGNTIYF.

This chain connects TRBV7-2 to TRBJ1-2; 8 bases align to TRBD1. Germline CDR1 is SGHTA and CDR2 is FQGNSA. V lost 0 bases, J lost 14 bases, and 8 bases stayed unmatched. CDR3 length: 13 amino acids. CDR3 DNA sequence: TGTGCCAGCAGCTTAGCGGGAACAGGGGGGCTTACCTTC. It codes for CASSLAGTGGLTF. Combining the CDR3 with reference TRBV7-2 and TRBJ1-2 gives the whole variable domain GAGVSQSPSNKVTEKGKDVELRCDPISGHTALYWYRQSLGQGLEFLIYFQGNSAPDKSGLPSDRFSAERTGGSVSTLTIQRTQQEDSAVYLCASSLAGTGGLTFGSGTRLTVV.

The chain couples TRBV4-3 to TRBJ1-4, with D unresolved. The V and J ends lost 0 bases and 4 bases respectively, with 12 bases between them. CDR1 LGHNA and CDR2 YSLEER come from the germline V gene. The CDR3 has 16 residues. The CDR3 DNA is TGCGCCAGCAGCCAAGATCTTGGGGTCAGTAATGAAAAACTGTTTTTT. Translating gives CASSQDLGVSNEKLFF.